These T cell receptor beta chains were read from a single sample in a study of blood T cells in healthy people across ages. Via MiXCR, TCRdb re-called the 5' RACE reads, giving one row per CDR3 protein. The sample lists 600,000 to 900,000 distinct CDR3 sequences; around 25% were seen once. The sample was also reused in another study, on T cells of mothers and their children.

Sequencing was done on a sample of blood. The origin of the receptors is a boy between 5 and 17 years old in good health. The CDR3 runs from the conserved cysteine through the conserved F or W. The D gene is left open where the match is weak. Expanded clones get a size class; other rows say once, few or many, or leave the size out.

j_gene: TRBJ2-1
abundance: NA
d_gene: TRBD2
v_gene: TRBV24-1
CDR3nt: TGTGCCACCAGTGAACAGACCGGGACTAGGTCCTACAATGAGCAGTTCTTC
CDR3aa: CATSEQTGTRSYNEQFF

j_gene: TRBJ2-4
abundance: few
d_gene: NA
v_gene: TRBV28
CDR3nt: TGTGCCAGCAGTTTGTATAGGGAAAACATTCAGTACTTC
CDR3aa: CASSLYRENIQYF

j_gene: TRBJ1-6
abundance: NA
d_gene: NA
v_gene: TRBV5-1
CDR3nt: TGCGCCAGCAGAGAGAGCTCCTATAATTCACCCCTCCACTTT
CDR3aa: CASRESSYNSPLHF

j_gene: TRBJ2-5
abundance: few
d_gene: TRBD2
v_gene: TRBV7-9
CDR3nt: TGTGCCAGCAGCCCTTTAGCGGGGCTACAGTACTTC
CDR3aa: CASSPLAGLQYF

j_gene: TRBJ1-2
abundance: NA
d_gene: TRBD1
v_gene: TRBV5-1
CDR3nt: TGCGCCAGCAGCTTGATACAGGGGGACGGTGGCTACACCTTC
CDR3aa: CASSLIQGDGGYTF

j_gene: TRBJ1-1
abundance: NA
d_gene: NA
v_gene: TRBV19
CDR3nt: TGTGCCAGTAGTATCTCGGCCCTTTCGGGAACTGAAGCTTTCTTT
CDR3aa: CASSISALSGTEAFF

j_gene: TRBJ2-7
abundance: once
d_gene: NA
v_gene: TRBV3-1
CDR3nt: TGTGCCAGCAGCCAAGCCCCGGACAGCCTCTACGAGCAGTACTTC
CDR3aa: CASSQAPDSLYEQYF

j_gene: TRBJ2-5
abundance: many
d_gene: NA
v_gene: TRBV5-1
CDR3nt: TGCGCCAGCAGTTTGGCCAGCGTCCAAGAGACCCAGTACTTC
CDR3aa: CASSLASVQETQYF

j_gene: TRBJ1-4
abundance: NA
d_gene: NA
v_gene: TRBV29-1
CDR3nt: TGCAGCGTTGAAGATCATGGGGGAGAAAAACTGTTTTTT
CDR3aa: CSVEDHGGEKLFF

j_gene: TRBJ1-2
abundance: few
d_gene: TRBD1
v_gene: TRBV7-3
CDR3nt: TGTGCCAGCAGCCCCGGGGACAGGATGATTGGCTACACCTTC
CDR3aa: CASSPGDRMIGYTF

j_gene: TRBJ1-1
abundance: few
d_gene: NA
v_gene: TRBV11-2
CDR3nt: TGTGCCAGCAGCTTAGCCCCTTCAGGGTGGAACACTGAAGCTTTCTTT
CDR3aa: CASSLAPSGWNTEAFF

j_gene: TRBJ2-5
abundance: NA
d_gene: NA
v_gene: TRBV7-2
CDR3nt: TGTGCCAGCAGCCGTCGCAGTTTGGAGACCCAATACTTC
CDR3aa: CASSRRSLETQYF

j_gene: TRBJ2-3
abundance: NA
d_gene: NA
v_gene: TRBV3-1
CDR3nt: TGTGCCAGCAGCCAAGACCGACTGGAAGATACGCAGTATTTT
CDR3aa: CASSQDRLEDTQYF

j_gene: TRBJ1-5
abundance: NA
d_gene: NA
v_gene: TRBV6-2/TRBV6-3
CDR3nt: TGTGCCAGCAGTTACGACGCTACCGGCCTAGGCAATCAGCCCCAGCATTTT
CDR3aa: CASSYDATGLGNQPQHF

j_gene: TRBJ1-2
abundance: NA
d_gene: TRBD1
v_gene: TRBV11-2
CDR3nt: TGTGCCAGCAGCCTCGGGACAGGGTCGCGCTATGGCTACACCTTC
CDR3aa: CASSLGTGSRYGYTF

j_gene: TRBJ2-1
abundance: NA
d_gene: TRBD2
v_gene: TRBV20-1
CDR3nt: TGCAGTGCTAGCCTGTATAGCGGGGGGGCAAGGAATGAGCAGTTCTTC
CDR3aa: CSASLYSGGARNEQFF

j_gene: TRBJ2-5
abundance: NA
d_gene: NA
v_gene: TRBV5-1
CDR3nt: TGCGCCAGCAGCTTGCCCCCTCCGGGCCAGGGAGAGACCCAGTACTTC
CDR3aa: CASSLPPPGQGETQYF

j_gene: TRBJ1-2
abundance: few
d_gene: NA
v_gene: TRBV20-1
CDR3nt: TGCAGTGCTAGTGGGGCCAGGGGCAACTATGGCTACACCTTC
CDR3aa: CSASGARGNYGYTF

j_gene: TRBJ2-5
abundance: few
d_gene: NA
v_gene: TRBV2
CDR3nt: TGTGCCATTCAATGGGGGGCCTTAGAGACCCAGTACTTC
CDR3aa: CAIQWGALETQYF

j_gene: TRBJ2-1
abundance: NA
d_gene: NA
v_gene: TRBV6-5
CDR3nt: TGTGCCAGCAGTTACAGGGTAGCCGGCAATGAGCAGTTCTTC
CDR3aa: CASSYRVAGNEQFF

j_gene: TRBJ1-4
abundance: NA
d_gene: TRBD1
v_gene: TRBV3-1
CDR3nt: TGTGCCAGCAGCCAAGTCCATCAGGGGGCGGCTAATGAAAAACTGTTTTTT
CDR3aa: CASSQVHQGAANEKLFF

j_gene: TRBJ2-1
abundance: NA
d_gene: NA
v_gene: TRBV7-2
CDR3nt: TGTGCCAGCAGCTTTAGACCGGAGGGGGGGCCGCATGAGCAGTTCTTC
CDR3aa: CASSFRPEGGPHEQFF

j_gene: TRBJ2-3
abundance: few
d_gene: NA
v_gene: TRBV13
CDR3nt: TGTGCCAGCAGCTTAATCGGGGGGCTTGTAGATACGCAGTATTTT
CDR3aa: CASSLIGGLVDTQYF

j_gene: TRBJ1-5
abundance: NA
d_gene: NA
v_gene: TRBV29-1
CDR3nt: TGCAGCGTTGAAGTAGGGAGCAATCAGCCCCAGCATTTT
CDR3aa: CSVEVGSNQPQHF

j_gene: TRBJ2-5
abundance: few
d_gene: TRBD2
v_gene: TRBV14
CDR3nt: TGTGCCAGCAGCCGTCAACTAGCGGGAGGGCCTCGAGAGACCCAGTACTTC
CDR3aa: CASSRQLAGGPRETQYF

j_gene: TRBJ2-2
abundance: NA
d_gene: TRBD1
v_gene: TRBV4-1
CDR3nt: TGCGCCAGCAGCCAAGTAGGGGGGACAGGGGGTTCCGGGGAGCTGTTTTTT
CDR3aa: CASSQVGGTGGSGELFF

j_gene: TRBJ2-4
abundance: NA
d_gene: NA
v_gene: TRBV20-1
CDR3nt: TGCAGTGCTAGGCAGCCAGGGGATCTGAACATTCAGTACTTC
CDR3aa: CSARQPGDLNIQYF

j_gene: TRBJ2-1
abundance: NA
d_gene: NA
v_gene: TRBV5-6
CDR3nt: TGTGCCAGCAGCGGTCTAGCAGGGTCCCCCTACAATGAGCAGTTCTTC
CDR3aa: CASSGLAGSPYNEQFF

j_gene: TRBJ2-4
abundance: NA
d_gene: TRBD1
v_gene: TRBV7-9
CDR3nt: TGTGCCAGCAGCATGGGGACAGGGATGAACATTCAGTACTTC
CDR3aa: CASSMGTGMNIQYF

j_gene: TRBJ2-5
abundance: NA
d_gene: NA
v_gene: TRBV11-2
CDR3nt: TGTGCCAGCAGCTTAGATTTTACCCAGTACTTC
CDR3aa: CASSLDFTQYF

j_gene: TRBJ2-7
abundance: NA
d_gene: TRBD2
v_gene: TRBV2
CDR3nt: TGTGCCAGCAGCGAGACTAGCGGGCCATCCTACGAGCAGTACTTC
CDR3aa: CASSETSGPSYEQYF

j_gene: TRBJ2-5
abundance: many
d_gene: NA
v_gene: TRBV4-2
CDR3nt: TGTGCCAGCAGTCCACAGACCCAAGAGACCCAGTACTTC
CDR3aa: CASSPQTQETQYF

j_gene: TRBJ1-4
abundance: NA
d_gene: NA
v_gene: TRBV7-9
CDR3nt: TGTGCCAGCAGACCCACCTTGGGTGGAAGGGAAAAACTGTTTTTT
CDR3aa: CASRPTLGGREKLFF

j_gene: TRBJ1-2
abundance: NA
d_gene: NA
v_gene: TRBV29-1
CDR3nt: TGCAGCGTTGTGTGGCAGGGCAGAAACTATGGCTACACCTTC
CDR3aa: CSVVWQGRNYGYTF

j_gene: TRBJ2-1
abundance: few
d_gene: NA
v_gene: TRBV16
CDR3nt: TGTGCCAGCAGCCAATCGATAACAGGCCCTAATTACAATGAGCAGTTCTTC
CDR3aa: CASSQSITGPNYNEQFF

j_gene: TRBJ1-1
abundance: NA
d_gene: NA
v_gene: TRBV5-1
CDR3nt: TGCGCCAGCAGCTTATACAGGACGAACACTGAAGCTTTCTTT
CDR3aa: CASSLYRTNTEAFF

j_gene: TRBJ2-1
abundance: NA
d_gene: TRBD2
v_gene: TRBV18
CDR3nt: TGTGCCAGCTCAGCGTACTTCAGCGGGGCCTCGGATGAGCAGTTCTTC
CDR3aa: CASSAYFSGASDEQFF

j_gene: TRBJ1-2
abundance: few
d_gene: NA
v_gene: TRBV7-9
CDR3nt: TGTGCCAGCAGCCACATTCGGGGGAAGGATGGCTACACCTTC
CDR3aa: CASSHIRGKDGYTF

j_gene: TRBJ1-1
abundance: few
d_gene: TRBD1
v_gene: TRBV7-6
CDR3nt: TGTGCCAGCAGCTGGGTGGCAGGGGGAGGCACTGAAGCTTTCTTT
CDR3aa: CASSWVAGGGTEAFF

j_gene: TRBJ1-4
abundance: NA
d_gene: NA
v_gene: TRBV3-1
CDR3nt: TGTGCCAGCAGCCAAGATGCGGGGCCGGAGGAAAAACTGTTTTTT
CDR3aa: CASSQDAGPEEKLFF

j_gene: TRBJ2-1
abundance: NA
d_gene: TRBD1
v_gene: TRBV15
CDR3nt: TGTGCCACCAGCACAGACAGGGGCAATGAGCAGTTCTTC
CDR3aa: CATSTDRGNEQFF

j_gene: TRBJ2-6
abundance: NA
d_gene: TRBD2
v_gene: TRBV28
CDR3nt: TGTGCCAGCAGTTCCCCGGGGACTAGTGGGGCCAACGTCCTGACTTTC
CDR3aa: CASSSPGTSGANVLTF

j_gene: TRBJ1-4
abundance: NA
d_gene: TRBD1
v_gene: TRBV27
CDR3nt: TGTGCCAGCAGGTCGGACAGGGGGCGGCTACTGTTTTTT
CDR3aa: CASRSDRGRLLFF

j_gene: TRBJ1-4
abundance: NA
d_gene: NA
v_gene: TRBV24-1
CDR3nt: TGTGCCACCAGTGATGCGCCCGGGGTTGCTAATGAAAAACTGTTTTTT
CDR3aa: CATSDAPGVANEKLFF

j_gene: TRBJ1-3
abundance: few
d_gene: NA
v_gene: TRBV7-9
CDR3nt: TGTGCCAGCAGCTTAGGAGATTCCAGTAGGGGAGGAAACACCATATATTTT
CDR3aa: CASSLGDSSRGGNTIYF

j_gene: TRBJ2-7
abundance: few
d_gene: TRBD1
v_gene: TRBV4-1
CDR3nt: TGCGCCAGCAGCCTGCAACAGGGGAGCTCCTACGAGCAGTACTTC
CDR3aa: CASSLQQGSSYEQYF

j_gene: TRBJ2-5
abundance: many
d_gene: NA
v_gene: TRBV28
CDR3nt: TGTGCCAGCAGTTTTGGGGGCGAAGAGACCCAGTACTTC
CDR3aa: CASSFGGEETQYF

j_gene: TRBJ2-1
abundance: few
d_gene: NA
v_gene: TRBV11-3
CDR3nt: TGTGCCAGCAGCCATGACACGAGCTCCTACAATGAGCAGTTCTTC
CDR3aa: CASSHDTSSYNEQFF

j_gene: TRBJ2-1
abundance: NA
d_gene: TRBD1
v_gene: TRBV5-1
CDR3nt: TGCGCCAGCAGCTTGGAGGGGGCTACCGAGCAGTTCTTC
CDR3aa: CASSLEGATEQFF

j_gene: TRBJ1-4
abundance: NA
d_gene: NA
v_gene: TRBV7-9
CDR3nt: TGCGCCAGCAGCTTGAACGGAGTAACAATCAATGAAAAACTGTTTTTT
CDR3aa: CASSLNGVTINEKLFF

j_gene: TRBJ2-1
abundance: few
d_gene: NA
v_gene: TRBV27
CDR3nt: TGTGCCAGCAGTGGGACTCTGAGCTCCTACAATGAGCAGTTCTTC
CDR3aa: CASSGTLSSYNEQFF

j_gene: TRBJ2-1
abundance: NA
d_gene: NA
v_gene: TRBV6-1
CDR3nt: TGTGCCAGCAGTCCCCCACCGACGGGGTTGAAGAATGAGCAGTTCTTC
CDR3aa: CASSPPPTGLKNEQFF

j_gene: TRBJ2-1
abundance: NA
d_gene: TRBD1
v_gene: TRBV4-2
CDR3nt: TGTGCCAGCAGCCATTCCGGGGACAGGGTCTACAATGAGCAGTTCTTC
CDR3aa: CASSHSGDRVYNEQFF

j_gene: TRBJ1-2
abundance: few
d_gene: NA
v_gene: TRBV6-1
CDR3nt: TGTGCCAGCAGTCGAACGTACAGTCTTGGCTATGGCTACACCTTC
CDR3aa: CASSRTYSLGYGYTF

j_gene: TRBJ2-2
abundance: NA
d_gene: TRBD2
v_gene: TRBV2
CDR3nt: TGTGCCAGCAGTGAGGCTAGCGGGGGGGCCGGGGAGCTGTTTTTT
CDR3aa: CASSEASGGAGELFF